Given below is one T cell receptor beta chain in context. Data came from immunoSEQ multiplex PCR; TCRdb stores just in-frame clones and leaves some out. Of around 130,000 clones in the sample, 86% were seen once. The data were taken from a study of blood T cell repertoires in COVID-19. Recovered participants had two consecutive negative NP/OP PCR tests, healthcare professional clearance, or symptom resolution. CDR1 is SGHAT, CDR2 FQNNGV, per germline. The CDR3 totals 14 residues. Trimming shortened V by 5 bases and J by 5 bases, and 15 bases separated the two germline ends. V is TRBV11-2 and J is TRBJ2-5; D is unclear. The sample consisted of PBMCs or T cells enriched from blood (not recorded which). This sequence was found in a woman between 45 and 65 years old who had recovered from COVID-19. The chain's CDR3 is CASSRTGAVETQYF. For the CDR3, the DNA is TGTGCCAGCAGCCGAACCGGTGCGGTTGAGACCCAGTACTTC. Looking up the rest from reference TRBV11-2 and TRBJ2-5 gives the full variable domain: EAGVAQSPRYKIIEKRQSVAFWCNPISGHATLYWYQQILGQGPKLLIQFQNNGVVDDSQLPKDRFSAERLKGVDSTLKIQPAKLEDSAVYLCASSRTGAVETQYFGPGTRLLVL.